The TCR beta chain described here comes from a study of blood T cell repertoires in COVID-19. This CDR3 contains 14 residues. Deletions cut 4 bases from V and 3 bases from J, with 12 bases between. Germline V CDR1 and CDR2: LNHDA, SQIVND (reference sequence). In the study's own analysis: Amplification with reference gene primers provided the estimates of nucleated cell counts. This table comes from immunoSEQ multiplex PCR, and its TCRdb copy is limited to in-frame clones, with some not included. V and J calls and clone size are those listed in that table; D and trimming were worked out from the DNA. The sample shows 150,000 to 200,000 clones, approximately 87% of them seen only once.

Sequenced sample: peripheral blood. The receptor comes from a woman in her seventies with COVID-19, enrolled during active disease. The rearrangement links TRBV19 to TRBJ1-1; a possible D gene is TRBD1 (5 bases). CDR3 region: CASSRDRGDTEAFF. The DNA of the CDR3 is TGTGCCAGTAGTAGGGACCGGGGGGACACTGAAGCTTTCTTT.